This TCR beta chain appears in the sequencing data of a study of T cell repertoires in cytomegalovirus infection. In the study overall: Indications of both CMV infection and matching HLA type were provided by public TCR beta signatures. Study outcomes and limitations: Predominance within the ex vivo response was attributable to HLA-C-restricted CMV-specific TCR beta clonotypes. Carriage of CMV together with the relevant HLA was identifiable through cumulative public TCR beta family frequency.

This clonotype was picked up a small number of times. Its antigen is still unknown. One entry per CDR3 protein, called by TCRdb with MiXCR from the reads. Of about 530,000 distinct CDR3 sequences listed, around 27% are singletons. The receptor was isolated from a human donor in good health (CMV status not recorded). Some clones in this sample may be carry-over from other donors' samples. Sequencing was performed on PBMCs.

The CDR3 nucleotides are TGTGCCAGCGGGCTTCTCCTGGAGCAGTACTTC. Translation gives CASGLLLEQYF. V and J are TRBV28 and TRBJ2-7; D remains ambiguous. Germline assignment: CDR1 MDHEN and CDR2 SYDVKM. V was clipped by 8 bases and J by 7 bases, with 12 bases between them. The CDR3 is 11 residues long. The whole variable domain, filled in from reference TRBV28 and TRBJ2-7, reads DVKVTQSSRYLVKRTGEKVFLECVQDMDHENMFWYRQDPGLGLRLIYFSYDVKMKEKGDIPEGYSVSREKKERFSLILESASTNQTSMYLCASGLLLEQYFGPGTRLTVT.